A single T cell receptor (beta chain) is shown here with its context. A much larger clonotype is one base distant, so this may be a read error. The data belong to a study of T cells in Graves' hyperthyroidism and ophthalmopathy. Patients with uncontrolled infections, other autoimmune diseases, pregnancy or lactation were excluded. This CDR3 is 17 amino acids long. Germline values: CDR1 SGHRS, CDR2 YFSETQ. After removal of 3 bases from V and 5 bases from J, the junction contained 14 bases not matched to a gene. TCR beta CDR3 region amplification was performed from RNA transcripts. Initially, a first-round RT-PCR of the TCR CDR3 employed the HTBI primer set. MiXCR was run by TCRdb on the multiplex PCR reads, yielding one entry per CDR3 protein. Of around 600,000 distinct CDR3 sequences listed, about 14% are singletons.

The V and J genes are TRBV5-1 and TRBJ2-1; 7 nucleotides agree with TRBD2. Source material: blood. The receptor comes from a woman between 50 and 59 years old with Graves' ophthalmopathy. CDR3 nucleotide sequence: TGCGCCAGCAGCTCGACCCAAAGCGGGGCCGGTAACAATGAGCAGTTCTTC. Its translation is CASSSTQSGAGNNEQFF.